The 21 T cell receptor beta chains below were found in one sample sequenced in a study of beta chain features in type 1 diabetes. Investigators reverse transcribed all isolated RNA, so they sequenced expressed TCRB transcripts. Repertoires were generated with immunoSEQ multiplex PCR, while TCRdb's copy carries only in-frame clones and drops some. Found here are about 140,000 clones, over 8% of them singletons; the top ten hold almost 0.65%. Sequencing was performed on central memory CD4+ T cells from blood. These receptor sequences come from a woman aged 40-49 years in good health.

This clone was seen a handful of times. This sequence joins TRBV6-5 and TRBJ1-1, with a weak D call TRBD1 (6 bases). Germline V gene data show CDR1 as MNHEY and CDR2 as SVGAGI. The CDR3 totals 12 residues. V was cut by 6 bases and J by 1 base, with 6 bases left in between. CDR3 amino acids: CASSRGNTEAFF. For the CDR3, the DNA is TGTGCCAGCAGCAGGGGGAACACTGAAGCTTTCTTT.

The chain recombines TRBV14 with TRBJ2-7; a possible D gene is TRBD2 (6 bases). V was cut by 0 bases and J by 6 bases, with 12 bases left in between. Germline assignment: CDR1 SGHDN and CDR2 FVKESK. The CDR3 runs to 14 residues. CDR3 DNA: TGTGCCAGCAGCCAAGATCCGGACTACTCCGAGCAGTACTTC. Translated: CASSQDPDYSEQYF.

This clone showed up just a few times. The gene calls are TRBV10-3 and TRBJ2-7; 8 positions match TRBD2. Germline V gene data show CDR1 as ENHRY and CDR2 as SYGVKD. The junction had 9 bases not matched to a gene; V was cut back by 10 bases and J by 1 base. There are 14 residues in the CDR3. The CDR3 region is CASAVTSVSYEQYF. The CDR3 DNA reads as TGTGCCAGTGCCGTGACTAGCGTTTCCTACGAGCAGTACTTC.

There are a few counts of this clone. This rearrangement joins TRBV21-1 to TRBJ2-7; the D segment call TRBD1 is taken from the table without a DNA check. TRBV21-1 is a pseudogene locus. This CDR3 is 15 amino acids long. In nucleotides, the CDR3 is TGTGCCAGCAGCGGGCGCAGGGGGCCCCTCTACGAGCAGTACTTC. This gives the protein CASSGRRGPLYEQYF.

This clone was picked up a small number of times. The chain recombines TRBV10-3 with TRBJ2-7; 8 bases match TRBD1. There are 13 residues in the CDR3. The germline V gene has CDR1 ENHRY and CDR2 SYGVKD. V gave up 2 bases and J gave up 6 bases; unmatched junction bases: 3. CDR3 in amino acids: CAISEDRGFEQYF. The CDR3 nucleotides are TGTGCCATCAGTGAGGACAGGGGATTCGAGCAGTACTTC.

The J gene is TRBJ1-1, the V gene TRBV18; 9 bases match TRBD1. Germline CDR1 KGHSH, CDR2 LQKENI. The trim removed 4 bases at V and 5 bases at J, leaving 5 bases unmatched. This CDR3 contains 14 residues. CDR3 DNA: TGTGCCAGCTCACAGGCAGACAGGGGGACTGAAGCTTTCTTT. Protein: CASSQADRGTEAFF. Using reference TRBV18 and TRBJ1-1 for the parts outside the CDR3, the full variable domain is NAGVMQNPRHLVRRRGQEARLRCSPMKGHSHVYWYRQLPEEGLKFMVYLQKENIIDESGMPKERFSAEFPKEGPSILRIQQVVRGDSAAYFCASSQADRGTEAFFGQGTRLTVV.

The J gene is TRBJ2-7, the V gene TRBV18; 8 bases align to TRBD1. This CDR3 has 15 residues. Trimming took 1 base from V and 2 from J; bases not matched to a gene: 4. Germline V gene sequence: CDR1 KGHSH, CDR2 LQKENI. CDR3 in DNA: TGTGCCAGCTCACCACTGACAGGGGTCACCTACGAGCAGTACTTC. Its translation is CASSPLTGVTYEQYF.

The chain is built from TRBV6-5 and TRBJ2-7; the D is unclear. Germline V lookup: CDR1 MNHEY, CDR2 SVGAGI. V dropped 2 bases and J dropped 6 bases, with 11 bases sitting between them. This CDR3 contains 13 residues. CDR3 sequence (DNA): TGTGCCAGCAGTTACGACGGAGAGGCCGAGCAGTACTTC. Its protein product is CASSYDGEAEQYF.

The chain joins TRBV7-2 to TRBJ2-2; D gene ambiguous. The germline V and J ends were trimmed by 4 bases and 4 bases, with 4 bases remaining between them. CDR3 size: 12 residues. Germline V lookup: CDR1 SGHTA, CDR2 FQGNSA. Here the CDR3 reads CASSYFTGELFF. The CDR3 bases are TGTGCCAGCAGCTACTTCACCGGGGAGCTGTTTTTT. Full variable domain (outside the CDR3, taken from reference TRBV7-2 and TRBJ2-2): GAGVSQSPSNKVTEKGKDVELRCDPISGHTALYWYRQSLGQGLEFLIYFQGNSAPDKSGLPSDRFSAERTGGSVSTLTIQRTQQEDSAVYLCASSYFTGELFFGEGSRLTVL.

This chain uses TRBV15 with TRBJ2-7, with a tentative D call TRBD1 (5 bases). The CDR3 is 17 residues long. V was trimmed by 0 bases and J by 4 bases, leaving 19 bases between them. Germline assignment: CDR1 LNHNV and CDR2 YYDKDF (reference sequence). The CDR3 DNA sequence: TGTGCCACCAGCAGAGATATGTTAGGGCAGGACAATTACGAGCAGTACTTC. Translating it yields CATSRDMLGQDNYEQYF.

A few counts support this clone. This sequence joins TRBV10-3 and TRBJ2-7; D unresolved. The CDR3 runs 12 residues. The V and J ends lost 3 bases and 6 bases respectively, with 9 bases between them. Germline CDR1 reads ENHRY; CDR2 reads SYGVKD. For the CDR3, the DNA is TGTGCCATCAGTGAAGAGTTGTCCGAGCAGTACTTC. It translates to CAISEELSEQYF.

In this sample, this clone turned up a few times. The V and J genes are TRBV5-1 and TRBJ2-3; TRBD2 aligns across 9 bases. V shed 4 bases, J shed 4 bases, and the junction held 4 bases outside the gene matches. The CDR3 loop spans 14 amino acids. Germline CDR1 SGHRS, CDR2 YFSETQ. The CDR3 region is CASSGGGAADTQYF. The DNA for the CDR3 is TGCGCCAGCAGCGGCGGGGGGGCCGCAGATACGCAGTATTTT.

This clone occurred a few times. The V and J genes are TRBV6-5 and TRBJ1-1; D gene ambiguous. Germline V CDR1 and CDR2: MNHEY, SVGAGI. This CDR3 region has 15 residues. Between the trimmed V and J ends, which lost 2 bases and 1 base, there was a span of 11 bases. This CDR3 is CASSYGQNENTEAFF. In DNA form, the CDR3 reads TGTGCCAGCAGTTACGGGCAGAACGAGAACACTGAAGCTTTCTTT.

At least ten counts were recorded for this clone. The V gene is TRBV12-5, the J gene TRBJ2-1; TRBD1 matches 7 bases. There are 14 residues in the CDR3. The V gene end was trimmed by 6 bases and the J gene end by 3 bases; junction bases not matched to a gene: 5. Germline V gene data show CDR1 as LGHNT and CDR2 as FRNRAP. The CDR3 sequence: CASGSGQLYNEQFF. CDR3 in DNA: TGTGCTAGTGGCTCGGGACAGCTCTACAATGAGCAGTTCTTC.

V is TRBV7-2 and J is TRBJ1-3; D not resolved. The CDR3 has 15 amino acids. Trimming cost V 4 bases and J 1 base, with 11 bases left between them. CDR1 is SGHTA and CDR2 is FQGNSA in the germline V gene. Here the CDR3 reads CASSSTTASGNTIYF. CDR3 nucleotides: TGTGCCAGCAGCTCTACGACTGCTTCTGGAAACACCATATATTTT.

The rearrangement joins TRBV2 to TRBJ2-7, with TRBD1 matching 10 bases. Germline CDR1 SNHLY, CDR2 FYNNEI. Unmatched junction bases numbered 7, after V lost 6 bases and J lost 2 bases. The CDR3 totals 15 residues. CDR3 coding DNA: TGTGCCAGCAGCCTCACCGGGACAGGGGCCTACGAGCAGTACTTC. Translated, it gives CASSLTGTGAYEQYF.

This clone was detected only a few times. J is TRBJ2-1 and V is TRBV7-2; a weak D match, TRBD1 (6 bases). Germline V lookup: CDR1 SGHTA, CDR2 FQGNSA. The length of the CDR3 is 14 residues. The V gene lost 6 bases and the J gene lost 5 bases, with 14 bases spanning the gap. This CDR3 is CASRLAAGDNEQFF. CDR3 nucleotide sequence: TGTGCCAGCAGACTTGCTGCAGGGGACAATGAGCAGTTCTTC.

This clone was seen a handful of times. The genes are TRBV7-2 and TRBJ2-7, with 10 bases fitting TRBD2. V was pared by 2 bases and J by 6 bases, with 4 bases of the junction left unmatched. The length of the CDR3 is 14 residues. Germline V gene data show CDR1 as SGHTA and CDR2 as FQGNSA. The CDR3 spells CASSLLLAGVEQYF. Here the CDR3 DNA reads TGTGCCAGCAGCTTACTGCTAGCGGGGGTCGAGCAGTACTTC.

In this sample, this clone turned up a few times. The V call is TRBV6-5, the J call TRBJ2-4, with D maybe TRBD1 (6 bases). V lost 6 bases and J 3 bases, leaving 12 bases between the germline ends. Germline values: CDR1 MNHEY, CDR2 SVGAGI. The CDR3 runs to 14 residues. In DNA form, the CDR3 reads TGTGCCAGCAGACTCGGGACAAACAAAAACATTCAGTACTTC. Translated, it gives CASRLGTNKNIQYF.

CDR3 coding DNA: TGTGCCAGCAGCCCTGCCGGGACAACCTACGAGCAGTACTTC. Protein sequence: CASSPAGTTYEQYF. This chain joins TRBV5-5 and TRBJ2-7; weak D call: TRBD1 (6 bases). V was trimmed by 4 bases and J by 2 bases, leaving 13 bases between them. Germline-derived CDR1 and CDR2 are SGHKS and YYEKEE (reference sequence). The CDR3 length is 14 residues.

Only a few counts were recorded for this clone. The chain combines TRBV7-9 with TRBJ2-5, with D possibly TRBD1 on 5 matching bases. The CDR3 consists of 14 residues. Germline V gene data show CDR1 as SEHNR and CDR2 as FQNEAQ (reference sequence). Trimming pared 4 bases from V and 4 bases from J, leaving 13 bases between. The CDR3 sequence is CASSSSPQGETQYF. The CDR3 DNA reads as TGTGCCAGCAGCTCGTCACCCCAGGGAGAGACCCAGTACTTC.